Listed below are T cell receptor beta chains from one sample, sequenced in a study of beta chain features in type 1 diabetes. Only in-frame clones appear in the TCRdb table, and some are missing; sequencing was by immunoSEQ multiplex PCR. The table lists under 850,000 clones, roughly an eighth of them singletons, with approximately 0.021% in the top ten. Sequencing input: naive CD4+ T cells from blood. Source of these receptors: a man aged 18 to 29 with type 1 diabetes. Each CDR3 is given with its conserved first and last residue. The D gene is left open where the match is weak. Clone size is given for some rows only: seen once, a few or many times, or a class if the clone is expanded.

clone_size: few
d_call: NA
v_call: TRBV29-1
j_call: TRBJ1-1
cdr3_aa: CSVVGVQSEAFF
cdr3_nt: TGCAGCGTTGTCGGCGTTCAGAGTGAAGCTTTCTTT

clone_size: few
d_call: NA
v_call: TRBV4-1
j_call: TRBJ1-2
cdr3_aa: CASSQPLRRYGYTF
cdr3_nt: TGCGCCAGCAGCCAACCCCTACGCCGCTATGGCTACACCTTC

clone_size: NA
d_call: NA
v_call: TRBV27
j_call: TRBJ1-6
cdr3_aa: CASSLLGDSPLHF
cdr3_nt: TGTGCCAGCAGTTTACTCGGGGATTCACCCCTCCACTTT

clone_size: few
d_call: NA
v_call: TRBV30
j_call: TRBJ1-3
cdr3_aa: CAWSASGDTIYF
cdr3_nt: TGTGCCTGGAGTGCGTCAGGAGACACCATATATTTT

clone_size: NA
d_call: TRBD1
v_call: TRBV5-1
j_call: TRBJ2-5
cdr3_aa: CASSLGTVEETQYF
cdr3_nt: TGCGCCAGCAGCCTGGGGACAGTTGAAGAGACCCAGTACTTC

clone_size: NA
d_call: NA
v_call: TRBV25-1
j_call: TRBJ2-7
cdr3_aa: CASSERAWSSYEQYF
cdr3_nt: TGTGCCAGCAGTGAACGGGCCTGGAGCTCCTACGAGCAGTACTTC

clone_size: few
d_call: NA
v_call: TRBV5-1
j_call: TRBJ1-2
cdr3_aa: CASSLAERSNYGYTF
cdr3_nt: TGCGCCAGCAGTCTTGCCGAGCGCTCTAACTATGGCTACACCTTC

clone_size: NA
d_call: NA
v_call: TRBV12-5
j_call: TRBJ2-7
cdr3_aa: CASASSDYEQYF
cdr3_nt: TGTGCTAGTGCCTCATCGGACTACGAGCAGTACTTC

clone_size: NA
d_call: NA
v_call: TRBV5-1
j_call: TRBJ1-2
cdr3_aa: CASSLDNGGQFGYTF
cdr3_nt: TGCGCCAGCAGCCTCGACAACGGGGGCCAGTTTGGCTACACCTTC

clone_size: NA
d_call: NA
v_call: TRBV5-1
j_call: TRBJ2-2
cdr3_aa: CASSWGPDTGELFF
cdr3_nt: TGCGCCAGCTCGTGGGGCCCTGACACCGGGGAGCTGTTTTTT

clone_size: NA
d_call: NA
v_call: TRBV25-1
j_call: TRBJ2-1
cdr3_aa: CASSRMGGDEQFF
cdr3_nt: TGTGCCAGCAGTCGAATGGGAGGAGATGAGCAGTTCTTC

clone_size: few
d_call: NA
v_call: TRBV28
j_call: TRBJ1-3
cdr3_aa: CGGSGNTIYF
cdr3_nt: TGCGGAGGGTCTGGAAACACCATATATTTT

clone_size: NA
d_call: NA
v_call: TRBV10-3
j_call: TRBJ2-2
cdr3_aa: CAISGRTGGDTGELFF
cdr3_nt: TGTGCCATCAGCGGACGGACAGGCGGGGACACCGGGGAGCTGTTTTTT

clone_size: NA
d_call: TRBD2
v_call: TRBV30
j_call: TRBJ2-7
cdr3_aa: CAWSASGGAEQYF
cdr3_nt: TGTGCCTGGAGTGCGAGCGGGGGGGCCGAGCAGTACTTC

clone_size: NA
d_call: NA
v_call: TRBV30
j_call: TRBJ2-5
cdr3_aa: CAWAISGTQYF
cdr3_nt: TGTGCGTGGGCGATCTCCGGGACCCAGTACTTC

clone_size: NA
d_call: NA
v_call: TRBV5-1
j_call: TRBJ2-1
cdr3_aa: CASRPGPTGVNEQFF
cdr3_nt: TGCGCCAGCAGACCGGGACCCACCGGCGTCAATGAGCAGTTCTTC

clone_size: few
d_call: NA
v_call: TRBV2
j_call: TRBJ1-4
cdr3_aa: CASSARVTNEKLFF
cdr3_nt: TGTGCCAGCAGTGCCAGGGTGACTAATGAAAAACTGTTTTTT

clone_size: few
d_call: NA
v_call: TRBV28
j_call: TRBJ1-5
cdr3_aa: CASSDSNQPQHF
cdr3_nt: TGTGCCAGCAGTGACAGTAATCAGCCCCAGCATTTT

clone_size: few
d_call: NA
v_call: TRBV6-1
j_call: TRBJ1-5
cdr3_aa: CASSLRRDQPQHF
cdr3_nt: TGTGCCAGCTCGCTCAGGCGTGATCAGCCCCAGCATTTT

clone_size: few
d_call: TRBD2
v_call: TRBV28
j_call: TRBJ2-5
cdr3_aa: CASSLLGGEKTQYF
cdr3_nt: TGTGCCAGCAGTTTATTGGGGGGGGAAAAGACCCAGTACTTC

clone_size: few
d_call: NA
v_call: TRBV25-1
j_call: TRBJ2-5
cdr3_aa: CASSDSGEWETQYF
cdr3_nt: TGTGCCAGCAGTGACTCGGGGGAGTGGGAGACCCAGTACTTC

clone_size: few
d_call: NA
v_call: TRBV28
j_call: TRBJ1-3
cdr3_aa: CASRPGGPAENTIYF
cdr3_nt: TGTGCCAGCAGACCGGGTGGGCCTGCCGAGAACACCATATATTTT

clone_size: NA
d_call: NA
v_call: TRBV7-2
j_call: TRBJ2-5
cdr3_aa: CASSPATETQYF
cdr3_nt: TGTGCCAGCAGCCCCGCAACCGAGACCCAGTACTTC

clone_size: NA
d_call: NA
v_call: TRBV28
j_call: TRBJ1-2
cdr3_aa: CASSTGTDLYGYTF
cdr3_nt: TGTGCCAGCAGTACCGGGACGGACCTTTATGGCTACACCTTC

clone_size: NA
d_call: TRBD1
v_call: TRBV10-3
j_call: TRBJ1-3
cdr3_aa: CATLTGGESSSGNTIYF
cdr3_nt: TGTGCCACCCTGACAGGGGGCGAATCGAGCTCTGGAAACACCATATATTTT

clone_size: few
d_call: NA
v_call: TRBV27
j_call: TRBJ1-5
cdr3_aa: CASSLSRVQPQHF
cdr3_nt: TGTGCCAGCAGTTTATCGAGGGTTCAGCCCCAGCATTTT

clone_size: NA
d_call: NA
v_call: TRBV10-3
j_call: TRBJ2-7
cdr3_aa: CAISGGGGYEQYF
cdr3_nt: TGTGCCATCAGTGGAGGCGGCGGCTACGAGCAGTACTTC

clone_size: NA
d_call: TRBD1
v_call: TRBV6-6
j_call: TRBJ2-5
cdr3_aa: CASSSPDREGETQYF
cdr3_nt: TGTGCCAGCAGTTCTCCCGACAGGGAAGGAGAGACCCAGTACTTC

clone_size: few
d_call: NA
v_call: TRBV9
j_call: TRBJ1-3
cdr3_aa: CASSAEDTIYF
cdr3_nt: TGTGCCAGCAGCGCAGAAGACACCATATATTTT

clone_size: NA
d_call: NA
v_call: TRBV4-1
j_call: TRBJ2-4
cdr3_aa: CASSQLWGLTKNIQYF
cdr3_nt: TGCGCCAGCAGCCAATTATGGGGGCTCACCAAAAACATTCAGTACTTC

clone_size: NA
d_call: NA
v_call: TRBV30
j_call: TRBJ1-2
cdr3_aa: CAWNWWSGYTF
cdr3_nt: TGTGCCTGGAACTGGTGGAGCGGCTACACCTTC

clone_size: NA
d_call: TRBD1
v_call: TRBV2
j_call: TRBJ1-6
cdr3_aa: CASSSGTDDSPLHF
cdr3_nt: TGTGCCAGCAGTTCCGGGACAGACGATTCACCCCTCCACTTT

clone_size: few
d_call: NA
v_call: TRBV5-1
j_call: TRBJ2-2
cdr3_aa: CASSFGRETGELFF
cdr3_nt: TGCGCCAGCAGCTTTGGCAGGGAAACCGGGGAGCTGTTTTTT